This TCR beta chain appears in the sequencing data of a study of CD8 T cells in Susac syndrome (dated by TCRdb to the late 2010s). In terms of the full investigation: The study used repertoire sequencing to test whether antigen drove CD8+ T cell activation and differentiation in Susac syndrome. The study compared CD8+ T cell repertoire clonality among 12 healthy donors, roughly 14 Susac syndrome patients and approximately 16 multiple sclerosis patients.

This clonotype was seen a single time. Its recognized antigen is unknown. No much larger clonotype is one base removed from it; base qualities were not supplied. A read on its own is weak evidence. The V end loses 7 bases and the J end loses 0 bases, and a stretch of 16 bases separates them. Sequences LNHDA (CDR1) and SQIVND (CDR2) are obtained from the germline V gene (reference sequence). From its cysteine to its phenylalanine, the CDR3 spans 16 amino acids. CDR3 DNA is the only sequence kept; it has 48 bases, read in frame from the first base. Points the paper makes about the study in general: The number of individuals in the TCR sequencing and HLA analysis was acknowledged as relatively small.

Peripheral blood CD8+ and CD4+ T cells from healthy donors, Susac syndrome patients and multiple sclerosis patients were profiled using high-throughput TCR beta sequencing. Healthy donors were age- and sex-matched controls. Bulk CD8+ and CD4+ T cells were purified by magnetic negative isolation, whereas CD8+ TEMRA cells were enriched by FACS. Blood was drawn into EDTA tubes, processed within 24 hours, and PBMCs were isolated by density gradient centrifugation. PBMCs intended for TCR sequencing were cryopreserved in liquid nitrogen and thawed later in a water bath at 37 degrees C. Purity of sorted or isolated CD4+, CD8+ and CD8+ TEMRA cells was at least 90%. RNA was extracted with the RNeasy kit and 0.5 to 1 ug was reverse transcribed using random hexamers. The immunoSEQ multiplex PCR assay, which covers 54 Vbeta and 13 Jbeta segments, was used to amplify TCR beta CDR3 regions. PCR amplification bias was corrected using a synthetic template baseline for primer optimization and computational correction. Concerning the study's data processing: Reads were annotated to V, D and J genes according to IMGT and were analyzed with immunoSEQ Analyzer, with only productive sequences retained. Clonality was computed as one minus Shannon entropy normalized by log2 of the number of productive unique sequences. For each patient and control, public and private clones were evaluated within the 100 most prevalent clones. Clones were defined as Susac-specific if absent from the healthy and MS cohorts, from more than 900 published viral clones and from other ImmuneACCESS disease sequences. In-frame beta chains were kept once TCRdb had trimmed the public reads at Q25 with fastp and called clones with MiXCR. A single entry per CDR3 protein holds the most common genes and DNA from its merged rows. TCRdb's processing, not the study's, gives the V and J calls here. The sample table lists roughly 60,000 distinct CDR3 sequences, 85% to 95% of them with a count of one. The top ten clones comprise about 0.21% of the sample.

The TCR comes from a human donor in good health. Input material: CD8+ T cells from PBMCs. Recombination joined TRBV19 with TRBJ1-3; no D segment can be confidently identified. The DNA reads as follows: TGTGCCAGTACCGGATGGGAGGTGAGCTCTGGAAACACCATATATTTT. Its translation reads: CASTGWEVSSGNTIYF.